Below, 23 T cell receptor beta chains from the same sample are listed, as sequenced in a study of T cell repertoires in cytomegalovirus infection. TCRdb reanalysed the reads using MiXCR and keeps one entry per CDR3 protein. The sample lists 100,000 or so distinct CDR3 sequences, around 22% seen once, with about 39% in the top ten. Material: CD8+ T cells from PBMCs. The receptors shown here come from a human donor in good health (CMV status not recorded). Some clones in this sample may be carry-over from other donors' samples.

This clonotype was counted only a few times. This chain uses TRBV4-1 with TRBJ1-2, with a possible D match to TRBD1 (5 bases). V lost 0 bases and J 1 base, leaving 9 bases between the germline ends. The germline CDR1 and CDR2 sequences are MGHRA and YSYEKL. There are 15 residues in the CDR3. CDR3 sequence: CASSQDSGFNYGYTF. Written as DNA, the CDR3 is TGCGCCAGCAGCCAAGATTCAGGGTTTAACTATGGCTACACCTTC.

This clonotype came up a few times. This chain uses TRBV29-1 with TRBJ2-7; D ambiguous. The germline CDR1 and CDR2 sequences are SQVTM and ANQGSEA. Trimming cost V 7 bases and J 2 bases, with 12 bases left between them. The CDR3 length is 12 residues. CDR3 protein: CSDKTPTYEQYF. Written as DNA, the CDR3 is TGCAGCGATAAGACCCCAACCTACGAGCAGTACTTC.

The CDR3 coding sequence is TGTGCCACGGAGTGGGATGGAAAACTGTTTTTT. Translation gives CATEWDGKLFF. The V and J genes are TRBV12-3 or TRBV12-4 and TRBJ1-4, with no clear D. The CDR3 sequence is 11 residues long. V dropped 10 bases and J dropped 10 bases, with 13 bases sitting between them.

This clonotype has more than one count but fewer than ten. CDR3 loop: CASSGPGTSEYEQYF. The CDR3 DNA reads TGTGCCAGCAGCGGCCCCGGGACTAGCGAGTACGAGCAGTACTTC. The rearrangement joins TRBV9 to TRBJ2-7, with 10 bases matching TRBD2. Per the germline V gene, CDR1 is SGDLS and CDR2 is YYNGEE. V lost 3 bases and J lost 4; bases outside the gene matches: 7. The CDR3 contains 15 residues.

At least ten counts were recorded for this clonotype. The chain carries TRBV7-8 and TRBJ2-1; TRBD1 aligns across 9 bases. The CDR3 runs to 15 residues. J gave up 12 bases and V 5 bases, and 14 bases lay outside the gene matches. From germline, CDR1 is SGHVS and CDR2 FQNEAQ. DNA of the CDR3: TGTGCCAGCAGCCCCGGACAGGGGTCCGTGTTTGGGCAGTTCTTC. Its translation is CASSPGQGSVFGQFF.

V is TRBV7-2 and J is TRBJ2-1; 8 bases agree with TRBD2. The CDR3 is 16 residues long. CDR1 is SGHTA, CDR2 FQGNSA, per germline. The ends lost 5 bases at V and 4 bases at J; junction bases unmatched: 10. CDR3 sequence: CASSVSSGSPYNEQFF. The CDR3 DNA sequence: TGTGCCAGCAGCGTAAGCAGCGGGAGCCCTTACAATGAGCAGTTCTTC.

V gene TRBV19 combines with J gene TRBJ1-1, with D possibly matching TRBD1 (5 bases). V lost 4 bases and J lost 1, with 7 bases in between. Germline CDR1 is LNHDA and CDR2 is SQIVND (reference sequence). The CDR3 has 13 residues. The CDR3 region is CASSRQGNTEAFF. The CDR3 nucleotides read TGTGCCAGTAGTAGGCAGGGGAACACTGAAGCTTTCTTT.

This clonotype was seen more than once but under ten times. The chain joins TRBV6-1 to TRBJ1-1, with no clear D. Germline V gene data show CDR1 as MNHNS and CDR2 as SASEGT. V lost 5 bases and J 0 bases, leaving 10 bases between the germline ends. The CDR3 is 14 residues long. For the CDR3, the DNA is TGTGCCAGCAGTCCCAGCGACATGAACACTGAAGCTTTCTTT. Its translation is CASSPSDMNTEAFF.

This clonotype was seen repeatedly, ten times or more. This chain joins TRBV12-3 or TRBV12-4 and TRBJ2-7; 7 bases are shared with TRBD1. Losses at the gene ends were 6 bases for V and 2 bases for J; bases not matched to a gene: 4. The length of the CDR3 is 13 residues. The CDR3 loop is CASSWGQTYEQYF. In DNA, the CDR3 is TGTGCCAGCAGCTGGGGACAGACCTACGAGCAGTACTTC.

The DNA of the CDR3 is TGTGCCAGCAGTCCCCTAGCGGTGAGCTCCTACAATGAGCAGTTCTTC. It is translated as CASSPLAVSSYNEQFF. The V call is TRBV11-2, the J call TRBJ2-1; TRBD2 aligns across 7 bases. The CDR3 is 16 amino acids. Germline-derived CDR1 and CDR2 are SGHAT and FQNNGV. With V trimmed by 6 bases and J by 0 bases, 8 bases remained unmatched.

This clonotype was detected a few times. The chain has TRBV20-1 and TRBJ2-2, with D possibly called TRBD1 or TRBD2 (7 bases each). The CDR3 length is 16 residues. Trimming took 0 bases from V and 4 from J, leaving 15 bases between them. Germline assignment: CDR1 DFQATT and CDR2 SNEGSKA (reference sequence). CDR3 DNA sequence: TGCAGTGCTAGAGATGGGAGGGGGCGCGGCACCGGGGAGCTGTTTTTT. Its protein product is CSARDGRGRGTGELFF.

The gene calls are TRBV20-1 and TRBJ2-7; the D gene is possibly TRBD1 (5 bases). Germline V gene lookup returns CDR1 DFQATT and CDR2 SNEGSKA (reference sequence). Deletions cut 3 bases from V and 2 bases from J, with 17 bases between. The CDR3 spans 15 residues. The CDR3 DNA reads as TGCAGTGCTAGCTACGGACATGACCTTCCCTACGAGCAGTACTTC. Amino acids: CSASYGHDLPYEQYF.

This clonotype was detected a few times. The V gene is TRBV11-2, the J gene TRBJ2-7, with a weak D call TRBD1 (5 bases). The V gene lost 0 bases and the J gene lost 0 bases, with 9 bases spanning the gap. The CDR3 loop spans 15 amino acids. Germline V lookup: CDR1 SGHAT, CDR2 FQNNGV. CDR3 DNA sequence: TGTGCCAGCAGCTTAGAAACAGGCTTCTCCTACGAGCAGTACTTC. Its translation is CASSLETGFSYEQYF.

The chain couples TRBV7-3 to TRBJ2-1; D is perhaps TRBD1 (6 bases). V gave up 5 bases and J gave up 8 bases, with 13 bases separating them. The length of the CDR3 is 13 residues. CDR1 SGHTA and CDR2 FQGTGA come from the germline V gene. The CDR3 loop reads CASSLQGIDEQFF. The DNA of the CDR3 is TGTGCCAGCAGCCTCCAGGGGATCGATGAGCAGTTCTTC.

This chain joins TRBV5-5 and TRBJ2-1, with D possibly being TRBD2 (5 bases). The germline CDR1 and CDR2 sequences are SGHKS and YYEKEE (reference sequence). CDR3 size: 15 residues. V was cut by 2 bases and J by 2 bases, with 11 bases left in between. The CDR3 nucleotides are TGTGCCAGCAGCTTTTCGGGGAATACCTACAATGAGCAGTTCTTC. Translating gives CASSFSGNTYNEQFF. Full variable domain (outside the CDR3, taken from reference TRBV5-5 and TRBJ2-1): DAGVTQSPTHLIKTRGQQVTLRCSPISGHKSVSWYQQVLGQGPQFIFQYYEKEERGRGNFPDRFSARQFPNYSSELNVNALLLGDSALYLCASSFSGNTYNEQFFGPGTRLTVL.

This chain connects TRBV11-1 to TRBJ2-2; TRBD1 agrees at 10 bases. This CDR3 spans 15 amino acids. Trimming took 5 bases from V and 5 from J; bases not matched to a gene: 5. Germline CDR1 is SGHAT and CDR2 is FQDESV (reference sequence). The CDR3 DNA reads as TGTGCCAGCAGCCATACGGGACAGGGGACCGGGGAGCTGTTTTTT. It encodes CASSHTGQGTGELFF.

The CDR3 nucleotides read TGTGCCAGCAAAGTCGGGGGGCAAAGGGTCAATGAGCAGTTCTTC. Protein product: CASKVGGQRVNEQFF. This chain uses TRBV2 with TRBJ2-1; tentative D call: TRBD2 (7 bases). Looked up from germline, CDR1 is SNHLY and CDR2 is FYNNEI. V was shortened by 7 bases and J by 6 bases, with 19 bases between the two germline ends. The CDR3 has 15 amino acids.

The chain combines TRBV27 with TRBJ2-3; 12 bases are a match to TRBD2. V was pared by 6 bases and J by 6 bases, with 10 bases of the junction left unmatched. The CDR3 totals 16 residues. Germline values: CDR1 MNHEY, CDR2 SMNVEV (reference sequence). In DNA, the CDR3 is TGTGCCAGCAGCCCCCCTTGGACTAGCGGGACCGATACGCAGTATTTT. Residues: CASSPPWTSGTDTQYF.

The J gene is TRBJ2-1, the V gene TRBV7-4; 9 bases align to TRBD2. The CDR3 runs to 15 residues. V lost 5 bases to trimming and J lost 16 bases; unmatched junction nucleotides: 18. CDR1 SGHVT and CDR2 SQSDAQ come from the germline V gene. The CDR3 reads CASSDDGREGLNVFF. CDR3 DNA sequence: TGTGCCAGCAGCGATGATGGGCGGGAGGGCCTTAATGTATTCTTC.

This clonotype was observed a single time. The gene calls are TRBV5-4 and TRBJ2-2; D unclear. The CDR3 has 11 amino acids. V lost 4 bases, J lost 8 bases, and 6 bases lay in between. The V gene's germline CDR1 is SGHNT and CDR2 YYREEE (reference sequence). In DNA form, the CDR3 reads TGTGCCAGCAGCGCCCTTGGGGAGCTGTTTTTT. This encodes CASSALGELFF.

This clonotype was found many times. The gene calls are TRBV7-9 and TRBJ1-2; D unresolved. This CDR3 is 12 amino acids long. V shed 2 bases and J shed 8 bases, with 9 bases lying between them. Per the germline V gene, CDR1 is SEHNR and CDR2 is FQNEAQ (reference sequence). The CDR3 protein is CASSLHGRGYTF. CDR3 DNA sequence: TGTGCCAGCAGCTTACATGGAAGGGGCTACACCTTC.

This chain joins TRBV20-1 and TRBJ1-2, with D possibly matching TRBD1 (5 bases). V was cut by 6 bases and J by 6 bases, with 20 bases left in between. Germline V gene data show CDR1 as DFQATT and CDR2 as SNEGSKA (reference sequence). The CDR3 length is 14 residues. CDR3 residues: CSAQGGGLTDGYTF. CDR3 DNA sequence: TGCAGTGCCCAGGGTGGAGGACTTACGGATGGCTACACCTTC.

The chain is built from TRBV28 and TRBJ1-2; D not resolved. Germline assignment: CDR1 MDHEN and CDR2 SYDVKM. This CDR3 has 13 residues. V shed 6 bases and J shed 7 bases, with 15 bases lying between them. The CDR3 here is CASSQGPVSGYTF. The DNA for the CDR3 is TGTGCCAGCAGCCAAGGACCCGTGTCTGGCTACACCTTC.